Below, one T cell receptor (beta chain) is given with its context. Only in-frame clones appear in the TCRdb table, and some are missing; sequencing was by immunoSEQ multiplex PCR. The table has about 260,000 clones, about 87% seen once; the top ten hold about 1.6%. This sample is drawn from a study of blood T cell repertoires in COVID-19. This CDR3 has 15 amino acids. The germline CDR1 and CDR2 sequences are KGHSH and LQKENI. The V end was cut by 3 bases, the J end by 5 bases, with 11 bases between. Sequenced material: peripheral blood. The chain joins TRBV18 to TRBJ1-6; weak D call: TRBD1 (5 bases). The clonotype was recovered from a woman in her 40s who had recovered from COVID-19. This CDR3 reads CASSPYDRDNSPLHF. DNA for the CDR3: TGTGCCAGCTCACCTTATGACAGAGATAATTCACCCCTCCACTTT. The whole variable domain, filled in from reference TRBV18 and TRBJ1-6, reads NAGVMQNPRHLVRRRGQEARLRCSPMKGHSHVYWYRQLPEEGLKFMVYLQKENIIDESGMPKERFSAEFPKEGPSILRIQQVVRGDSAAYFCASSPYDRDNSPLHFGNGTRLTVT.